This TCR beta chain was identified in a study of T cells expressing NK-cell markers. Across the study: Sorted CD3+CD56+NKG2C+, CD3+CD56+NKG2C- and CD3+CD56-NKG2C+ T-cell subsets were beta-chain profiled. HCMV seropositivity characterized seven of the eight sequenced donors, and seronegativity one. Study-wide points: Whether expanded NKG2C+ T cell clones recognized HCMV stayed uncertain. In several donors, these clonotypes also led the CD3+CD56-NKG2C+ fraction.

Each CDR3 protein gets one entry in TCRdb, which reprocessed the 5' RACE reads and gives no DNA. This listing includes about 410,000 distinct CDR3 sequences. The CDR3 has 17 residues. A word on this clonotype: Its matching antigen is unknown.

The sample was blood T cells: a sorted CD56 or NKG2C T cell subset, CD4+ or CD8+ T cells, or bulk PBMC T cells (not recorded which). The TCR was taken from a woman aged 45-65 years in good health. The rearrangement links TRBV12-3 or TRBV12-4 to TRBJ2-1; TCRdb designates TRBD2, a call that cannot be tested without DNA. CDR3: CASSGTSGFRSYNEQFF.